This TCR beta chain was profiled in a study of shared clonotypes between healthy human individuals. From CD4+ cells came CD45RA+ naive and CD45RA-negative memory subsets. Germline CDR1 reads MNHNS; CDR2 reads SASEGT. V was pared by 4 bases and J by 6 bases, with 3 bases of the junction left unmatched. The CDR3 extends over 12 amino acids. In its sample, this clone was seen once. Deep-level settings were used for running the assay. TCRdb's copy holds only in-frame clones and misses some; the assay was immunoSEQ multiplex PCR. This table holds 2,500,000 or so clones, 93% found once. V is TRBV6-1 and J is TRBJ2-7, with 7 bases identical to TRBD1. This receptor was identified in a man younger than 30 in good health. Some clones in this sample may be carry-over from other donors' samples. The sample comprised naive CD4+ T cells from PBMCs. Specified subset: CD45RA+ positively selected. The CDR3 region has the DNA TGTGCCAGCAGTGTAACAGGGGTCGAGCAGTACTTC. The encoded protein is CASSVTGVEQYF.